The 12 T cell receptor beta chains below were found in one sample sequenced in a study of blood T cell repertoires in COVID-19 (dated by TCRdb to between 2020 and 2021). Library method: the immunoSEQ multiplex PCR assay. TCRdb retrieved this table from immuneACCESS and kept in-frame rearrangements only. Not all clones are present; in checked studies, unresolved V genes account for under half, and no reason is known for the remainder. The sample has about 430,000 clones on record, more than 70% of them singletons. The top ten constitute roughly 1.4% of the sample. Sample: PBMCs or T cells enriched from blood (not recorded which). The receptors were sampled from a woman aged 18-35 years who had been exposed to COVID-19.

The V gene is TRBV20-1, the J gene TRBJ2-7; TRBD1 matches at 9 bases. The CDR3 contains 11 residues. V shed 7 bases and J 2 bases; nucleotides not matched to a gene: 0. Per the germline V gene, CDR1 is DFQATT and CDR2 is SNEGSKA (reference sequence). CDR3 nucleotide sequence: TGCAGTGGGACAGGGGCCTACGAGCAGTACTTC. Amino acids: CSGTGAYEQYF.

The chain uses TRBV15 and TRBJ1-5; tentatively, D is TRBD1 (6 bases). In germline, CDR1 is LNHNV, CDR2 YYDKDF (reference sequence). The CDR3 extends over 16 amino acids. Trimming left V 1 base short and J 0 bases short, with 10 bases between. The CDR3 DNA reads as TGTGCCACCAGCAGAGCCACAGGGCTTAGCAATCAGCCCCAGCATTTT. Translating it yields CATSRATGLSNQPQHF.

The chain combines TRBV14 with TRBJ1-6; D is possibly TRBD1 (5 bases). In germline, CDR1 is SGHDN, CDR2 FVKESK. This CDR3 is built from 15 residues. Trimming stripped 3 bases from V and 6 bases from J, with 12 bases between. DNA of the CDR3: TGTGCCAGCAGCCAGACGGGGGTCGGTAATTCACCCCTCCACTTT. Translating gives CASSQTGVGNSPLHF.

This clone is a singleton in its sample. V is TRBV19 and J is TRBJ1-2, with TRBD1 matching over 9 bases. V trimming: 5 bases; J trimming: 8 bases; junction bases outside the gene matches: 18. Germline V gives CDR1 LNHDA, CDR2 SQIVND (reference sequence). The length of the CDR3 is 17 residues. CDR3 amino acids: CASSRVHLRDRAQGYTF. The CDR3 region has the DNA TGTGCCAGTAGTCGAGTACACCTCCGGGACAGGGCTCAAGGCTACACCTTC.

This clone was observed a few times. The identical CDR3 is also encoded by other nucleotide sequences in the sample. The rearrangement links TRBV2 to TRBJ2-7; 7 nucleotides match TRBD1. This CDR3 comprises 12 residues. Germline trimming cut 5 bases from V and 7 bases from J; bases unmatched to any gene: 5. Germline V gene data show CDR1 as SNHLY and CDR2 as FYNNEI. The DNA for the CDR3 is TGTGCCAGCAGTAGACAGGGTTATGAGCAGTACTTC. Translating gives CASSRQGYEQYF.

CDR3 sequence: CASSGGGLQGTYNEQFF. The DNA for the CDR3 is TGTGCCAGCAGCGGAGGAGGGTTACAAGGTACCTACAATGAGCAGTTCTTC. The chain carries TRBV9 and TRBJ2-1; the D gene is possibly TRBD2 (6 bases). Trimming cost V 3 bases and J 2 bases, with 18 bases left between them. The germline CDR1 and CDR2 sequences are SGDLS and YYNGEE. This CDR3 comprises 17 residues.

V is TRBV5-1 and J is TRBJ2-5, with D possibly being TRBD1 (6 bases). The CDR3 runs to 14 residues. V shed 2 bases and J shed 0 bases, with 8 bases lying between them. Germline CDR1 and CDR2: SGHRS and YFSETQ. The chain's CDR3 is CASSLRGYQETQYF. The CDR3 DNA reads TGCGCCAGCAGCTTAAGGGGGTACCAAGAGACCCAGTACTTC.

The chain uses TRBV4-2 and TRBJ2-7; a weak D match, TRBD2 (6 bases). Trimming shortened V by 0 bases and J by 0 bases, and 12 bases separated the two germline ends. This CDR3 spans 16 amino acids. Germline loops: CDR1 LGHNA, CDR2 YNFKEQ. CDR3 coding DNA: TGTGCCAGCAGCCAAGAGCCGGGGGTCAGCTCCTACGAGCAGTACTTC. Amino acids: CASSQEPGVSSYEQYF.

The chain uses TRBV15 and TRBJ1-2; D unclear. The CDR3 contains 14 residues. V lost 2 bases to trimming and J lost 4 bases, with 11 bases between them. CDR1 LNHNV and CDR2 YYDKDF come from the germline V gene (reference sequence). CDR3 sequence reads: CATSRTEGGYGYTF. In nucleotides, the CDR3 is TGTGCCACCAGCAGAACCGAGGGAGGCTATGGCTACACCTTC.

The V gene is TRBV6-2 or TRBV6-3, the J gene TRBJ2-7; 11 bases are a match to TRBD1. This CDR3 is 15 amino acids long. Germline V CDR1 and CDR2: MNHEY, SVGEGT. V was clipped by 0 bases and J by 5 bases; unmatched bases: 3. DNA of the CDR3: TGTGCCAGCAGTTACTCCGGGACAGGGGGTAACGAGCAGTACTTC. Its translation: CASSYSGTGGNEQYF.

This sequence joins TRBV6-6 and TRBJ2-1; the match to TRBD2 covers 9 bases. The CDR3 has 17 residues. Per germline, CDR1 MNHNY and CDR2 SVGAGI (reference sequence). Trimming took 5 bases from V and 2 from J; bases not matched to a gene: 10. CDR3: CASSPRERLAAYNEQFF. The CDR3 DNA sequence: TGTGCCAGCAGTCCGAGAGAACGACTAGCGGCCTACAATGAGCAGTTCTTC.

The chain carries TRBV7-9 and TRBJ1-6, with 7 bases that match TRBD1. The CDR3 is 13 amino acids. J lost 14 bases, V lost 8 bases, and 12 bases had no gene match. Per the germline V gene, CDR1 is SEHNR and CDR2 is FQNEAQ (reference sequence). Here the CDR3 reads CASEGDSVRTLHF. The DNA of the CDR3 is TGTGCCAGCGAAGGGGACAGCGTAAGAACCCTCCACTTT.